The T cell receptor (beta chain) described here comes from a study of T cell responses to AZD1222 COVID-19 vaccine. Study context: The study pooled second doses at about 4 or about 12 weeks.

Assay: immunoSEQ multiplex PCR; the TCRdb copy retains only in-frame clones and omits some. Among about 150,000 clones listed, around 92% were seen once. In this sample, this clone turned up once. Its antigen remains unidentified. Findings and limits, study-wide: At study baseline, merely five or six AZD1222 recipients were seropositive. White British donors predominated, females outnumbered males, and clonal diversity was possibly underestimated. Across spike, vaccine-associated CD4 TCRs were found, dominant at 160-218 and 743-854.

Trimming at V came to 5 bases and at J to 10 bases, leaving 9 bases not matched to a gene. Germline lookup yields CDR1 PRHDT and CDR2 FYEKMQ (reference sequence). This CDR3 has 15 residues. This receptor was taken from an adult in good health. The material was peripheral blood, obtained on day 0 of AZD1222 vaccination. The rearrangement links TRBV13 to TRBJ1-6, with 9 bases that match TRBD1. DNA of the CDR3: TGTGCCAGCAGCGCAAAGGACAGGGGAGGATCACCCCTCCACTTT. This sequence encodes CASSAKDRGGSPLHF. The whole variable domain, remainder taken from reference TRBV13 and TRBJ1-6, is AAGVIQSPRHLIKEKRETATLKCYPIPRHDTVYWYQQGPGQDPQFLISFYEKMQSDKGSIPDRFSAQQFSDYHSELNMSSLELGDSALYFCASSAKDRGGSPLHFGNGTRLTVT.